The T cell receptor (beta chain) under discussion was sequenced for a study of blood T cells in healthy people across ages. A second PCR of about 7 to 11 cycles used a sample-barcoded 5' primer and a J-beta primer mix. TCRdb re-called the 5' RACE reads through MiXCR, storing one row per CDR3 protein. This sample yields about 1.4 million distinct CDR3 sequences, of which 59% are seen a single time; 6.7% belongs to the top ten. With V trimmed by 6 bases and J by 5 bases, 22 bases remained unmatched. Germline CDR1 reads MNHEY; CDR2 reads SVGEGT. This CDR3 is built from 19 residues. The chain carries TRBV6-2 or TRBV6-3 and TRBJ1-5, with 7 positions matching TRBD1. Sequencing was carried out using blood. The TCR was taken from a man aged 18-30 years in good health. CDR3 protein: CASSPNPQTGPLGDQPQHF. The DNA of the CDR3 is TGTGCCAGCAGCCCCAACCCCCAGACAGGGCCGTTGGGCGATCAGCCCCAGCATTTT.